This TCR beta chain was observed in a study of T cells in Graves' hyperthyroidism and ophthalmopathy. Study-wide context: Specimen type is peripheral blood, collected at initial diagnosis prior to any treatment.

Template material for amplifying TCR beta CDR3 regions consisted of RNA transcripts. HTBI primers were used for first-round RT-PCR of the TCR CDR3. In TCRdb, the multiplex PCR reads were re-called with MiXCR into one record per CDR3 protein. The sample has about 600,000 distinct CDR3 sequences, around 15% seen once. This CDR3 region has 15 residues. Per the germline V gene, CDR1 is SSHAT and CDR2 is FNYEAQ (reference sequence). This clonotype has just a few counts. A read error may produce the germline difference seen at one junction end. In the ophthalmopathy cohort, Clinical Activity Score was at least 3, NOSPECS grade at least 4, and duration under 3 months. An approximately 10 ml volume of fresh peripheral blood provided the PBMCs.

This sequence joins TRBV7-7 and TRBJ2-7, with a possible D match to TRBD2 (6 bases). Sequenced input: blood. The clonotype comes from a woman between 45 and 60 years old with Graves' ophthalmopathy. The CDR3 loop reads CASSLELAAPYEQYF. The CDR3, as DNA: TGTGCTAGCAGCTTAGAGTTAGCGGCCCCCTACGAGCAGTACTTC.